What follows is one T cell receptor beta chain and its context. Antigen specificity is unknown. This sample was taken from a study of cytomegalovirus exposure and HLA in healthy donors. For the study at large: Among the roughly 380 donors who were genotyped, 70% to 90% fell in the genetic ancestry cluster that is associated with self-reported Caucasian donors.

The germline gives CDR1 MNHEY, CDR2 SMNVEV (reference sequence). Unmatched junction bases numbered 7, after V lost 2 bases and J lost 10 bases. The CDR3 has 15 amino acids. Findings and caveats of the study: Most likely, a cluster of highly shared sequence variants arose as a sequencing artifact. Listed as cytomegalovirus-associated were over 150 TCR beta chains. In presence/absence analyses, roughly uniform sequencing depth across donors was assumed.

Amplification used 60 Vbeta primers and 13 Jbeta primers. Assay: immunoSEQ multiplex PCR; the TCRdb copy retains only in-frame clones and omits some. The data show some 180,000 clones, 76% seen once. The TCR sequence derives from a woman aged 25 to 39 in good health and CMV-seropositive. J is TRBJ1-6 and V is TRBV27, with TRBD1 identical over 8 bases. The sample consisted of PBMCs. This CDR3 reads CASSLQQGVDSPLHF. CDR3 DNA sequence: TGTGCCAGCAGTTTACAACAGGGGGTAGACTCACCCCTCCACTTT.